The clone carrying this T cell receptor (beta chain) came up once. Antigen unknown. The table came from immunoSEQ multiplex PCR; TCRdb's copy has only in-frame clones and leaves some out. The repertoire holds about 67,000 clones, less than 90% seen once, with 21% in the top ten. The V gene's germline CDR1 is MDHEN and CDR2 SYDVKM. The V and J ends lost 4 bases and 4 bases respectively, with 10 bases between them. The CDR3 totals 14 residues. These data originate in a study of T cell responses to AZD1222 COVID-19 vaccine. Study findings and constraints: Donors skewed white British and female; clonal diversity was possibly underestimated. Just a handful of AZD1222 recipients tested seropositive at baseline. Breadth and depth of Spike-specific TCRs rose after two AZD1222 doses.

The chain recombines TRBV28 with TRBJ2-2; unclear D gene. This clonotype originated in an adult in good health. Sequencing used peripheral blood, obtained on day 0 of AZD1222 vaccination. The CDR3 loop reads CASSSLTTTGELFF. CDR3 DNA: TGTGCCAGCAGTTCCCTCACCACCACCGGGGAGCTGTTTTTT.